The text below deals with one T cell receptor beta chain. The antigen this receptor binds is unknown. The sample holds no much larger clone one base away, and base qualities are not on file. This entry belongs to a study of OX40 agonist ivuxolimab in advanced cancers. At the level of the whole study: Ivuxolimab was an agonistic, fully human IgG2 monoclonal antibody directed against OX40 (CD134), a costimulatory receptor. Intravenous ivuxolimab was administered to patients every 2 weeks at six dose levels: 0.01, 0.1, 0.3, 1.5, 3 and 10 mg/kg. Among the approximately 50 dose-escalation patients, some 19 had hepatocellular carcinoma, approximately 15 melanoma, 9 renal cell carcinoma and 9 head and neck cancer. In the dose-escalation cohort, approximately 80% of patients were male, and the mean age was roughly 60 years with a range of roughly 23 to 79. Patients were allowed to have had prior anti-PD-1, anti-PD-L1 or anti-CTLA-4 therapy, and 40% to 45% of the dose-escalation patients had been treated with checkpoint inhibitors. Partial responses occurred in three dose-escalation patients: two with cutaneous melanoma and one with hepatocellular carcinoma. Peripheral TCRbeta sequencing aimed to test whether ivuxolimab altered TCR sequence diversity and caused clonal T-cell expansion. The paper describes the monotherapy dose-escalation part (N of about 52 patients) of the phase I trial of ivuxolimab. Results the study describes overall, beyond this receptor: Antigen specificity was not determined for the clonally expanded peripheral T cells. Low levels of normalized T-cell clonal expansion were also seen in some patients who did not respond. At doses of 0.1 to 3.0 mg/kg, clonal expansion of both CD4+ and CD8+ blood T cells was observed from baseline to week 6. After ivuxolimab, more expanded clones were found on average in CD8+ T cells than in CD4+ T cells. In the 0.1-3.0 mg/kg groups, partial responders had among the lowest normalized peripheral clonal expansion, particularly in CD8+ T cells.

The trial excluded patients who had a history of autoimmune disease or who were on systemic immunosuppression. Peripheral blood for TCR sequencing was collected from all dose cohorts at baseline, on cycle 4 day 1, and on cycle 7 day 1. Samples came from an open-label, multicenter, first-in-human phase I dose-escalation trial of ivuxolimab. Adults with locally advanced or metastatic melanoma, renal cell carcinoma, hepatocellular carcinoma or head and neck squamous cell carcinoma were enrolled in the trial. Before TCR sequencing, CD4+ and CD8+ T cells were separately sorted from peripheral blood. CDR3 length: 14 amino acids, cysteine to phenylalanine. Of all the DNA, just the CDR3 is kept, 42 bases in frame from base 1. CDR1 and CDR2, per the germline V gene, are KGHSH and LQKENI. The junction shows trimming of 6 bases on V and 5 bases on J, plus 17 bases between the germline ends. To sequence the TCRbeta CDR3 region, genomic DNA was isolated from the sorted cells. The immunoSEQ Assay was used to sequence the TCRbeta CDR3 regions. Entries here come from immuneACCESS through TCRdb and include only in-frame sequences with V and J called. Some clones fail to appear in such tables; in the studies checked, an unresolved V gene covers under half of the shortfall, and the cause of the remainder is unknown. The sample table holds roughly 61,000 clones, of which 70% to 90% were seen once. The top ten clones comprise under 0.4% of the sample.

Here the sequenced sample was CD4+ or CD8+ T cells sorted from blood, taken in a trial of the OX40 agonist ivuxolimab. The sequence was collected from an adult with an advanced solid tumor such as melanoma, head and neck, liver or kidney cancer. Recombination connected TRBV18 to TRBJ2-7; a tentative D match to TRBD2 spans 6 bases. The CDR3 sequence is CASSPNRGSHEQYF. The DNA sequence is as follows: TGTGCCAGCTCCCCTAATCGGGGGTCCCACGAGCAGTACTTC.